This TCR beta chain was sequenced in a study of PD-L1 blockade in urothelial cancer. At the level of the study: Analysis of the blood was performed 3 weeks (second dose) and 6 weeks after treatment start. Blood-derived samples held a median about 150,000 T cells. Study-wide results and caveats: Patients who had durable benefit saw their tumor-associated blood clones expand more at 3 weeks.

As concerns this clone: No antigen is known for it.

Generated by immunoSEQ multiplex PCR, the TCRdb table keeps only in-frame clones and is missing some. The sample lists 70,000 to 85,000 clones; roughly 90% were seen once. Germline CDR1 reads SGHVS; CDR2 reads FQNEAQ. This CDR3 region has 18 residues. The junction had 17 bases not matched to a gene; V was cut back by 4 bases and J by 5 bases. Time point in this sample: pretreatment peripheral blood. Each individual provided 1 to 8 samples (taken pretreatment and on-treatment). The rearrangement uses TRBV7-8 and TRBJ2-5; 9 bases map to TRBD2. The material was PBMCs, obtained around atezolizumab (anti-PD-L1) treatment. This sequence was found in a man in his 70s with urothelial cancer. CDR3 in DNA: TGTGCCAGCAGCTCAGGGTGGTTTAGCGGGAGCGTGGGGGAGACCCAGTACTTC. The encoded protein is CASSSGWFSGSVGETQYF.